Listed below are T cell receptor beta chains from one sample, sequenced in a study of PD-1 blockade in classical Hodgkin lymphoma. The method was immunoSEQ multiplex PCR; TCRdb's version includes in-frame clones alone and lacks a portion of them. The sample consists of approximately 73,000 clones, about 93% of them appearing once. Specimen: peripheral blood mononuclear cells (PBMCs), collected at baseline. The receptor set was obtained from a human donor with classical Hodgkin lymphoma. Both conserved end residues are part of each CDR3. D genes are given only for firm matches. Where a row states a size, it is once, few, many or the class of an expanded clone; other rows omit it.

abundance: .
v_gene: TRBV27
d_gene: TRBD1
j_gene: TRBJ2-7
CDR3aa: CASAQGANYEQYF
CDR3nt: TGTGCCAGCGCTCAGGGGGCTAACTACGAGCAGTACTTC

abundance: .
v_gene: TRBV9
d_gene: .
j_gene: TRBJ1-2
CDR3aa: CASSVGTYGYTF
CDR3nt: TGTGCCAGCAGCGTAGGGACCTATGGCTACACCTTC

abundance: .
v_gene: TRBV19
d_gene: TRBD1
j_gene: TRBJ1-1
CDR3aa: CASMVLTGGYVEAFF
CDR3nt: TGTGCCAGTATGGTCCTTACAGGGGGTTATGTTGAAGCTTTCTTT

abundance: .
v_gene: TRBV4-1
d_gene: .
j_gene: TRBJ1-2
CDR3aa: CASSQDIGGQRSGYTF
CDR3nt: TGCGCCAGCAGCCAAGACATAGGGGGTCAGAGGAGTGGCTACACCTTC

abundance: .
v_gene: TRBV7-9
d_gene: .
j_gene: TRBJ1-5
CDR3aa: CASRNSNQPQHF
CDR3nt: TGTGCCAGCAGGAATAGCAATCAGCCCCAGCATTTT

abundance: .
v_gene: TRBV14
d_gene: .
j_gene: TRBJ1-1
CDR3aa: CASSQGGRGFNEAFF
CDR3nt: TGTGCCAGCAGCCAAGGGGGAAGGGGGTTTAATGAAGCTTTCTTT

abundance: once
v_gene: TRBV7-3
d_gene: TRBD1
j_gene: TRBJ1-1
CDR3aa: CASSLQGAGTEAFF
CDR3nt: TGTGCCAGCAGCTTACAGGGGGCGGGTACTGAAGCTTTCTTT

abundance: .
v_gene: TRBV6-4
d_gene: TRBD1
j_gene: TRBJ1-5
CDR3aa: CASSDRVKGPGGRCNQPQHF
CDR3nt: TGTGCCAGCAGTGATCGGGTCAAGGGACCAGGGGGTCGGTGTAATCAGCCCCAGCATTTT

abundance: .
v_gene: TRBV28
d_gene: TRBD1
j_gene: TRBJ2-2
CDR3aa: CASSLRDRASLGELFF
CDR3nt: TGTGCCAGCAGTTTACGGGACAGGGCGAGCTTGGGGGAGCTGTTTTTT

abundance: .
v_gene: TRBV7-2
d_gene: .
j_gene: TRBJ2-5
CDR3aa: CASSPSRRGETQYF
CDR3nt: TGTGCCAGCAGCCCCTCTCGGCGCGGGGAGACCCAGTACTTC

abundance: .
v_gene: TRBV7-8
d_gene: .
j_gene: TRBJ1-5
CDR3aa: CASSLVQGQPQHF
CDR3nt: TGTGCCAGCAGCCTAGTCCAGGGTCAGCCCCAGCATTTT

abundance: .
v_gene: TRBV7-6
d_gene: .
j_gene: TRBJ1-1
CDR3aa: CASSIIQGTAEAFF
CDR3nt: TGTGCCAGCAGCATCATACAGGGTACGGCTGAAGCTTTCTTT

abundance: .
v_gene: TRBV6-4
d_gene: .
j_gene: TRBJ2-7
CDR3aa: CASSDPLQGDPPEQYF
CDR3nt: TGTGCCAGCAGTGACCCGTTACAGGGTGATCCTCCTGAGCAGTACTTC

abundance: .
v_gene: TRBV2
d_gene: TRBD2
j_gene: TRBJ2-3
CDR3aa: CASSDPTSGGVRGDTQYF
CDR3nt: TGTGCCAGCAGTGATCCGACTAGCGGGGGGGTGAGAGGAGATACGCAGTATTTT

abundance: .
v_gene: TRBV11-2
d_gene: TRBD2
j_gene: TRBJ2-1
CDR3aa: CASSLGSGRGDEQFF
CDR3nt: TGTGCCAGCAGCTTAGGCAGCGGGAGAGGCGATGAGCAGTTCTTC

abundance: .
v_gene: TRBV19
d_gene: .
j_gene: TRBJ2-2
CDR3aa: CASSTYTGELFF
CDR3nt: TGTGCCAGTAGTACTTACACCGGGGAGCTGTTTTTT

abundance: .
v_gene: TRBV4-3
d_gene: TRBD1
j_gene: TRBJ2-7
CDR3aa: CASSQDRWDRGSTEQYF
CDR3nt: TGCGCCAGCAGCCAAGATCGTTGGGACAGGGGTTCTACGGAGCAGTACTTC

abundance: .
v_gene: TRBV5-4
d_gene: .
j_gene: TRBJ2-3
CDR3aa: CASSLADTQYF
CDR3nt: TGTGCCAGCAGCTTGGCAGATACGCAGTATTTT

abundance: .
v_gene: TRBV5-1
d_gene: .
j_gene: TRBJ1-2
CDR3aa: CASSRDRFWNTF
CDR3nt: TGCGCCAGCAGCCGGGACCGCTTTTGGAACACCTTC

abundance: .
v_gene: TRBV6-5
d_gene: TRBD1
j_gene: TRBJ1-1
CDR3aa: CASSYLDRVDTEAFF
CDR3nt: TGTGCCAGCAGTTACCTTGACAGGGTCGACACTGAAGCTTTCTTT

abundance: .
v_gene: TRBV5-1
d_gene: TRBD1
j_gene: TRBJ1-2
CDR3aa: CASSSGTGDYGYTF
CDR3nt: TGCGCCAGCAGCTCCGGGACAGGGGACTATGGCTACACCTTC

abundance: .
v_gene: TRBV5-1
d_gene: TRBD1
j_gene: TRBJ1-2
CDR3aa: CASSFLDREDNYGYTF
CDR3nt: TGCGCCAGCAGCTTTCTGGACAGGGAGGATAACTATGGCTACACCTTC

abundance: .
v_gene: TRBV28
d_gene: .
j_gene: TRBJ2-5
CDR3aa: CASSSLTERGREETQYF
CDR3nt: TGTGCCAGCAGTTCATTGACCGAAAGGGGAAGGGAAGAGACCCAGTACTTC

abundance: .
v_gene: TRBV7-9
d_gene: TRBD2
j_gene: TRBJ2-1
CDR3aa: CASSLVRLAGGPDNEQFF
CDR3nt: TGTGCCAGCAGCTTAGTCCGGCTAGCGGGGGGCCCCGACAATGAGCAGTTCTTC

abundance: .
v_gene: TRBV28
d_gene: TRBD2
j_gene: TRBJ2-5
CDR3aa: CASSPSGISEETQYF
CDR3nt: TGTGCCAGCAGTCCTAGCGGGATAAGTGAGGAGACCCAGTACTTC

abundance: .
v_gene: TRBV13
d_gene: TRBD1
j_gene: TRBJ1-4
CDR3aa: CASSWKQGEGEKLFF
CDR3nt: TGTGCCAGCAGCTGGAAACAGGGGGAGGGAGAAAAACTGTTTTTT

abundance: .
v_gene: TRBV28
d_gene: .
j_gene: TRBJ2-7
CDR3aa: CASSLTEREQYF
CDR3nt: TGTGCCAGCAGTCTAACCGAGCGGGAGCAGTACTTC

abundance: .
v_gene: TRBV28
d_gene: TRBD1
j_gene: TRBJ2-7
CDR3aa: CASALSDRVEQYF
CDR3nt: TGTGCCAGCGCTCTAAGCGACAGGGTCGAGCAGTACTTC

abundance: .
v_gene: TRBV7-2
d_gene: TRBD2
j_gene: TRBJ2-7
CDR3aa: CASSFLAGISGEQYF
CDR3nt: TGTGCCAGCAGCTTCTTAGCGGGGATCTCTGGCGAGCAGTACTTC

abundance: .
v_gene: TRBV5-1
d_gene: .
j_gene: TRBJ1-1
CDR3aa: CASSLSTGNTEAFF
CDR3nt: TGCGCCAGCAGCTTGAGTACCGGGAACACTGAAGCTTTCTTT

abundance: .
v_gene: TRBV4-3
d_gene: TRBD2
j_gene: TRBJ2-3
CDR3aa: CASSQQAGTITDTQYF
CDR3nt: TGCGCCAGCAGCCAGCAAGCCGGGACTATCACAGATACGCAGTATTTT

abundance: .
v_gene: TRBV18
d_gene: TRBD2
j_gene: TRBJ2-5
CDR3aa: CASSPGGGMETQYF
CDR3nt: TGTGCCAGCTCACCGGGCGGGGGGATGGAGACCCAGTACTTC

abundance: .
v_gene: TRBV27
d_gene: .
j_gene: TRBJ1-3
CDR3aa: CASTFSLGAGNTIYF
CDR3nt: TGTGCCAGCACCTTTTCTTTGGGGGCTGGAAACACCATATATTTT

abundance: .
v_gene: TRBV27
d_gene: TRBD1
j_gene: TRBJ2-7
CDR3aa: CASKIPGQGSYEQYF
CDR3nt: TGTGCCAGCAAGATTCCGGGACAGGGTTCCTACGAGCAGTACTTC

abundance: .
v_gene: TRBV15
d_gene: .
j_gene: TRBJ2-5
CDR3aa: CATSRDRETQYF
CDR3nt: TGTGCCACCAGCAGAGATCGGGAGACCCAGTACTTC

abundance: .
v_gene: TRBV18
d_gene: .
j_gene: TRBJ1-5
CDR3aa: CASSPPGAKGNQPQHF
CDR3nt: TGTGCCAGCTCACCACCGGGGGCTAAAGGCAATCAGCCCCAGCATTTT

abundance: .
v_gene: TRBV5-4
d_gene: TRBD2
j_gene: TRBJ2-1
CDR3aa: CASSVTAGGENEQFF
CDR3nt: TGTGCCAGCAGCGTGACAGCGGGGGGTGAGAATGAGCAGTTCTTC

abundance: .
v_gene: TRBV30
d_gene: .
j_gene: TRBJ1-1
CDR3aa: CAWMIAGETEAFF
CDR3nt: TGTGCCTGGATGATCGCAGGAGAAACTGAAGCTTTCTTT

abundance: .
v_gene: TRBV2
d_gene: TRBD1
j_gene: TRBJ2-2
CDR3aa: CASSEATGGFTGELFF
CDR3nt: TGTGCCAGCAGTGAAGCGACAGGGGGCTTCACCGGGGAGCTGTTTTTT

abundance: once
v_gene: TRBV4-1
d_gene: TRBD2
j_gene: TRBJ2-2
CDR3aa: CASSAVPGLAFSNTGELFF
CDR3nt: TGCGCCAGCAGCGCTGTTCCGGGACTAGCGTTTTCGAACACCGGGGAGCTGTTTTTT

abundance: once
v_gene: TRBV5-4
d_gene: .
j_gene: TRBJ1-4
CDR3aa: CASRIMAGDEKLFF
CDR3nt: TGTGCCAGCAGGATTATGGCTGGGGATGAAAAACTGTTTTTT

abundance: .
v_gene: TRBV4-2
d_gene: TRBD2
j_gene: TRBJ2-7
CDR3aa: CASSLVGLEAVEQYF
CDR3nt: TGTGCCAGCAGCTTAGTAGGACTAGAAGCGGTCGAGCAGTACTTC

abundance: .
v_gene: TRBV13
d_gene: TRBD1
j_gene: TRBJ2-5
CDR3aa: CASSLVAQQGAETQYF
CDR3nt: TGTGCCAGCAGCTTAGTAGCCCAACAGGGGGCGGAGACCCAGTACTTC

abundance: .
v_gene: TRBV5-6
d_gene: TRBD2
j_gene: TRBJ2-7
CDR3aa: CASSPGLAGGYEQYF
CDR3nt: TGTGCCAGCAGCCCTGGACTAGCGGGGGGCTACGAGCAGTACTTC

abundance: .
v_gene: TRBV2
d_gene: TRBD2
j_gene: TRBJ2-5
CDR3aa: CASRASGGGETQYF
CDR3nt: TGTGCCAGCAGAGCTAGCGGGGGGGGTGAGACCCAGTACTTC

abundance: .
v_gene: TRBV19
d_gene: .
j_gene: TRBJ1-1
CDR3aa: CASSRPPGEATEAFF
CDR3nt: TGTGCCAGTAGTCGCCCACCGGGGGAAGCCACTGAAGCTTTCTTT

abundance: .
v_gene: TRBV9
d_gene: TRBD2
j_gene: TRBJ2-5
CDR3aa: CASSVGRSGGAGETQYF
CDR3nt: TGTGCCAGCAGCGTAGGTAGAAGCGGGGGGGCCGGAGAGACCCAGTACTTC

abundance: .
v_gene: TRBV10-3
d_gene: TRBD1
j_gene: TRBJ2-3
CDR3aa: CAISDWGQGNTDTQYF
CDR3nt: TGTGCCATCAGTGACTGGGGACAGGGAAACACAGATACGCAGTATTTT